The source of this T cell receptor beta chain is a study of blood T cell repertoires in COVID-19. Study-level background: Samples taken during acute and convalescent COVID-19 were collected in the United States, Italy and Spain. PBMCs, B-cell-depleted T cells, or T cells provided the cDNA or gDNA that made up the material.

V shed 0 bases and J shed 2 bases, with 5 bases lying between them. CDR1 and CDR2 from the germline V gene are SGHKS and YYEKEE (reference sequence). CDR3 length: 13 residues. In the study's own analysis: Reference gene primer amplification yielded estimated nucleated cell counts. Only in-frame clones appear in the TCRdb table, and some are missing; sequencing was by immunoSEQ multiplex PCR. The V and J calls and clone size were taken over from that table, and D and trimming were inferred from the DNA. The sample consists of 88,000 or so clones, about 88% of them appearing once. Sequenced material: peripheral blood. V and J are TRBV5-5 and TRBJ1-1; a possible D gene is TRBD1 (5 bases). This TCR was sampled from a man in his 60s with acute or convalescent COVID-19. The DNA of the CDR3 is TGTGCCAGCAGCTTGGGGACAAACACTGAAGCTTTCTTT. It translates to CASSLGTNTEAFF.